This entry lists 7 T cell receptor beta chains sequenced from one sample in a study of OX40 agonist ivuxolimab in advanced cancers. Sequencing was performed with immunoSEQ multiplex PCR; in TCRdb, only in-frame clones are kept and a portion is missing. Here the sample spans some 35,000 clones, more than 80% being singletons. The sample consisted of CD4+ or CD8+ T cells sorted from blood, taken in a trial of the OX40 agonist ivuxolimab. The receptors come from an adult with an advanced solid tumor such as melanoma, head and neck, liver or kidney cancer.

The gene calls are TRBV28 and TRBJ2-2, with D maybe TRBD2 (6 bases). CDR3 length equals 15 residues. The germline CDR1 and CDR2 sequences are MDHEN and SYDVKM. V was trimmed by 7 bases and J by 3 bases, leaving 15 bases between them. The CDR3 region is CASTGGEQDTGELFF. The CDR3 nucleotides are TGTGCCAGCACCGGCGGGGAGCAGGACACCGGGGAGCTGTTTTTT.

This rearrangement joins TRBV4-2 to TRBJ1-2; D not resolved. CDR1 and CDR2 (germline): LGHNA, YNFKEQ. This CDR3 has 14 residues. V was clipped by 4 bases and J by 8 bases, with 17 bases between them. In DNA, the CDR3 is TGTGCCAGCAGCCTTGAAGGCTTGAGAGAAGGCTACACCTTC. The encoded protein is CASSLEGLREGYTF.

This chain links TRBV29-1 with TRBJ2-4; D not certain. Between the trimmed V and J ends, which lost 0 bases and 0 bases, there was a span of 9 bases. Per germline, CDR1 SQVTM and CDR2 ANQGSEA. The CDR3 length is 15 residues. As DNA, the CDR3 is TGCAGCGTTGAAGATCCGGTCTTAGCCAAAAACATTCAGTACTTC. It specifies CSVEDPVLAKNIQYF.

V usage is TRBV9 and J usage is TRBJ1-1, with no clear D. V was trimmed by 3 bases and J by 1 base, leaving 7 bases between them. The V gene's germline CDR1 is SGDLS and CDR2 YYNGEE. The CDR3 runs 13 residues. CDR3 sequence reads: CASSAGSNTEAFF. CDR3 in DNA: TGTGCCAGCAGCGCTGGGTCGAACACTGAAGCTTTCTTT.

V gene TRBV5-6 combines with J gene TRBJ2-6; D is unclear. This CDR3 is 15 amino acids long. Germline V gene lookup returns CDR1 SGHDT and CDR2 YYEEEE. V was cut by 2 bases and J by 0 bases, with 6 bases left in between. CDR3 loop: CASSLLTSGANVLTF. CDR3 in DNA: TGTGCCAGCAGCTTATTAACCTCTGGGGCCAACGTCCTGACTTTC.

The chain couples TRBV19 to TRBJ2-7; 12 positions agree with TRBD1. Trimming at V came to 9 bases and at J to 10 bases, leaving 7 bases not matched to a gene. CDR1 is LNHDA, CDR2 SQIVND, per germline (reference sequence). The CDR3 is 12 amino acids. As DNA, the CDR3 is TGTGCCAGAGCTGGGACAGGGGGCGGTCAGTACTTC. It is translated as CARAGTGGGQYF. The full variable domain, in which reference TRBV19 and TRBJ2-7 provide the parts outside the CDR3, is DGGITQSPKYLFRKEGQNVTLSCEQNLNHDAMYWYRQDPGQGLRLIYYSQIVNDFQKGDIAEGYSVSREKKESFPLTVTSAQKNPTAFYLCARAGTGGGQYFGPGTRLTVT.

This clone is a singleton in its sample. The chain carries TRBV10-1 and TRBJ1-3, with unresolved D. V dropped 2 bases and J dropped 3 bases, with 8 bases sitting between them. Germline-derived CDR1 and CDR2 are WNHNN and SYGVQD (reference sequence). This CDR3 spans 14 amino acids. CDR3 in amino acids: CASSEGLNGNTIYF. The CDR3 DNA reads as TGCGCCAGCAGTGAGGGTCTAAATGGAAACACCATATATTTT.